This is a list of T cell receptor beta chains from one sample in a study of blood T cells in healthy people across ages. Via MiXCR, TCRdb re-called the 5' RACE reads, giving one row per CDR3 protein. In the table there are about 970,000 distinct CDR3 sequences, about 53% of which are singletons. Sequenced material: blood. These receptors all stem from a woman aged 60-75 years in good health. Each CDR3 is given with its conserved first and last residue. The order of the fields is D gene, V gene, clone size, J gene, CDR3 protein, CDR3 DNA. A D gene is named only where the DNA matches it firmly. Clone size, where shown, is once, few, many, or a class for clones that have expanded.

.,TRBV11-1,.,TRBJ2-7,CASSLSAGAQYEQYF,TGTGCCAGCAGCTTGTCTGCTGGGGCGCAGTACGAGCAGTACTTC
TRBD2,TRBV4-2,.,TRBJ2-1,CASSQVSQRELTYNEQFF,TGTGCCAGCAGCCAAGTTTCTCAGCGGGAGCTTACCTACAATGAGCAGTTCTTC
.,TRBV6-2/TRBV6-3,once,TRBJ2-4,CASRLGRRAAKNIQYF,TGTGCCAGCAGGCTGGGACGGAGAGCAGCCAAAAACATTCAGTACTTC
.,TRBV25-1,few,TRBJ2-3,CASSEQGTDTQYF,TGTGCCAGCAGTGAGCAGGGCACAGATACGCAGTATTTT
.,TRBV6-6,many,TRBJ1-2,CASSYKGSNYGYTF,TGTGCCAGCAGTTACAAGGGCAGCAACTATGGCTACACCTTC
.,TRBV6-6,few,TRBJ2-3,CASSYSGGAGTDTQYF,TGTGCCAGCAGTTACTCGGGGGGGGCTGGAACAGATACGCAGTATTTT
TRBD2,TRBV9,.,TRBJ2-7,CASNPSGGYEQYF,TGTGCCAGCAACCCATCGGGGGGCTACGAGCAGTACTTC
.,TRBV4-2,.,TRBJ1-6,CASSQVARDRNSPLHF,TGTGCCAGCAGCCAAGTGGCCCGGGATAGGAATTCACCCCTCCACTTT
.,TRBV7-9,.,TRBJ2-5,CASSLENAQYF,TGTGCCAGCAGCTTAGAGAACGCCCAGTACTTC
TRBD2,TRBV18,once,TRBJ2-3,CASGGSGLADTQYF,TGTGCCAGCGGCGGTAGCGGGCTTGCAGATACGCAGTATTTT
TRBD2,TRBV5-1,few,TRBJ2-5,CASSPTSAQETQYF,TGTGCCAGCAGCCCCACTAGCGCCCAAGAGACCCAGTACTTC